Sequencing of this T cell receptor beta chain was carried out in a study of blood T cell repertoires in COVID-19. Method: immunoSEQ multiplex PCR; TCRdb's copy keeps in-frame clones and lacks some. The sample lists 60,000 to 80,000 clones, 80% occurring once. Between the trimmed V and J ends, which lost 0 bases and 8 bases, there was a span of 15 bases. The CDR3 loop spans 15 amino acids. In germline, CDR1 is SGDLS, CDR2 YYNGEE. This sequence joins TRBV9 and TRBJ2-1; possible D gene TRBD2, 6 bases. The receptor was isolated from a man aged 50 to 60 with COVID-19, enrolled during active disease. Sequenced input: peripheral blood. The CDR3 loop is CASSVVGGEVDEQFF. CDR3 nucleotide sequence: TGTGCCAGCAGCGTAGTGGGCGGGGAGGTGGATGAGCAGTTCTTC.